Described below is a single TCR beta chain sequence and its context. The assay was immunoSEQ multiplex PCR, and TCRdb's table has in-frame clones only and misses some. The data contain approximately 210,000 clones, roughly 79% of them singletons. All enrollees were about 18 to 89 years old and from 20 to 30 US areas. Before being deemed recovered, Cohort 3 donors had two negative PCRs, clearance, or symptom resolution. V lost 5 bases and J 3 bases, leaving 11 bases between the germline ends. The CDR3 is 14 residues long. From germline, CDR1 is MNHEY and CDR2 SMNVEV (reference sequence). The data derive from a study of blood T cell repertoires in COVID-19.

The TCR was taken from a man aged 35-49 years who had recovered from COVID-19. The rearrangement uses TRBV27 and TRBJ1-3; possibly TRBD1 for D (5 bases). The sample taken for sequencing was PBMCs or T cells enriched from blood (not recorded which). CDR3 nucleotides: TGTGCCAGCAGTCCCAGGGCCGGTGGAAACACCATATATTTT. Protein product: CASSPRAGGNTIYF.